The rows below give T cell receptor beta chains drawn from one sample of a study of PD-L1 blockade in urothelial cancer. Assay: immunoSEQ multiplex PCR; the TCRdb copy retains only in-frame clones and omits some. The sample consists of 85,000 to 90,000 clones, roughly nine tenths of them appearing once. Sequenced material: PBMCs, taken around atezolizumab (anti-PD-L1) treatment. These receptors all come from an elderly woman with urothelial cancer. Each CDR3 is given with its conserved first and last residue. D genes are given only for firm matches. A clone size is listed for some rows: how often the clone was seen (once, few, many), or a class if it is expanded.

>TRBV5-5|.|TRBJ1-4|TRBD1
TGTGCCAGCAGCACCGGGACAGCTAATGAAAAACTGTTTTTT
CASSTGTANEKLFF
>TRBV6-5|once|TRBJ2-7|TRBD2
TGTGCCAGCCGCTCCACTAGCGGACGTTACGAGCAGTACTTC
CASRSTSGRYEQYF
>TRBV7-3|.|TRBJ2-1|TRBD1
TGTGCCAGCAGCTCCGACAGGGACAATGAGCAGTTCTTC
CASSSDRDNEQFF
>TRBV7-2|.|TRBJ2-7|TRBD2
TGTGCCAGCAGCTCTAGCGGGGGACACTACGAGCAGTACTTC
CASSSSGGHYEQYF
>TRBV4-2|few|TRBJ2-1|.
TGTGCCAGCAGACCAATCGGACAGAGGGCCTACAATGAGCAGTTCTTC
CASRPIGQRAYNEQFF
>TRBV14|.|TRBJ2-3|.
TGTGCCAGCAGCTACGGGGCAGATACGCAGTATTTT
CASSYGADTQYF
>TRBV29-1|once|TRBJ1-1|.
TGCAGCGTTGAAGACAGTAACACTGAAGCTTTCTTT
CSVEDSNTEAFF
>TRBV7-3|.|TRBJ2-5|.
TGTGCCAGCAGCTTAACTCTGCTATCGAGCGGTAGTTCAGAGACCCAGTACTTC
CASSLTLLSSGSSETQYF
>TRBV18|.|TRBJ2-6|TRBD1
TGTGCCAGCTCACCACCGGACAGGGGCTCTGGGGCCAACGTCCTGACTTTC
CASSPPDRGSGANVLTF
>TRBV11-2|.|TRBJ1-1|.
TGTGCCAGCAGCCGCGGGGGGGGGTCGCGGACTGAAGCTTTCTTT
CASSRGGGSRTEAFF
>TRBV5-6|.|TRBJ2-5|.
TGTGCCAGCAGTATGTGGAAAGGTTTAGCAGGGGAGACCCAGTACTTC
CASSMWKGLAGETQYF
>TRBV5-1|few|TRBJ2-3|TRBD2
TGCGCCAGCAGCCCTAGCGGGATCGGAGATACGCAGTATTTT
CASSPSGIGDTQYF
>TRBV6-6|few|TRBJ2-7|TRBD1
TGTGCCAGCTCCCGAGGGGGCCTTGGGGACTACGAGCAGTACTTC
CASSRGGLGDYEQYF
>TRBV7-2|.|TRBJ2-3|.
TGTGCCAGCAGCTTAGGGTCGGCAGGGACAAGTGAAGATACGCAGTATTTT
CASSLGSAGTSEDTQYF
>TRBV28|.|TRBJ1-1|.
TGTGCCAGCAGTTTAAATTACAGGAACACTGAAGCTTTCTTT
CASSLNYRNTEAFF
>TRBV10-1|.|TRBJ2-7|.
TGCGCCAGCAGTGACGGCGGGGCTCCCTACGAGCAGTACTTC
CASSDGGAPYEQYF
>TRBV7-3|.|TRBJ1-2|.
TGTGCCAGCCCACGGTTTGGCTACACCTTC
CASPRFGYTF
>TRBV7-3|.|TRBJ2-1|.
TGTGCCAGCAGCTTAGGACAGCAAAGCTCCTACAATGAGCAGTTCTTC
CASSLGQQSSYNEQFF
>TRBV7-9|once|TRBJ1-5|.
TGTGCCAGCAGCCCCCCCGGGGGAAGCAATCAGCCCCAGCATTTT
CASSPPGGSNQPQHF
>TRBV5-8|.|TRBJ1-5|.
TGTGCCAGCAGCTTCCTCACCAGGGTTCAGCCCCAGCATTTT
CASSFLTRVQPQHF
>TRBV6-1|.|TRBJ1-1|.
TGTGCCAGCAGGCGGGACGGACTGAACACTGAAGCTTTCTTT
CASRRDGLNTEAFF
>TRBV5-1|.|TRBJ1-1|.
TGCGCCAGCAGCGGGGACGGACAGCCGAACACTGAAGCTTTCTTT
CASSGDGQPNTEAFF
>TRBV29-1|.|TRBJ1-1|.
TGCAGCGTTGAAGCCGAGACGGGGTACACTGAAGCTTTCTTT
CSVEAETGYTEAFF
>TRBV7-3|.|TRBJ2-7|.
TGTGCCAGCAGCGCTGAATGGACGGGACTGGTGACTTACGAGCAGTACTTC
CASSAEWTGLVTYEQYF
>TRBV27|.|TRBJ2-3|TRBD2
TGTGCCAGCAGGGGAACTAGCGGGAGCGCCGGTGGCACAGATACGCAGTATTTT
CASRGTSGSAGGTDTQYF
>TRBV19|.|TRBJ2-6|.
TGTGCCAGTAGTTCCTCCGGTTCTGGGGCCAACGTCCTGACTTTC
CASSSSGSGANVLTF
>TRBV30|once|TRBJ1-6|TRBD1
TGTGCCGGACAGGGACTGGGAAATTCACCCCTCCACTTT
CAGQGLGNSPLHF
>TRBV18|once|TRBJ2-1|TRBD2
TGTGCCAGTGCCCGGGAGCGGGGGGGAAATGAGCAGTTCTTC
CASARERGGNEQFF
>TRBV2|.|TRBJ1-1|TRBD1
TGTGCCAGCTACCGGGACAGGGGGTCCAATGAAGCTTTCTTT
CASYRDRGSNEAFF
>TRBV10-1|.|TRBJ1-3|.
TGCGCCTTACAATCAAACACCATATATTTT
CALQSNTIYF
>TRBV10-1|few|TRBJ2-1|.
TGCGCCAGCAGTGACTCGCGTAACAATGAGCAGTTCTTC
CASSDSRNNEQFF
>TRBV5-6|.|TRBJ2-4|TRBD1
TGTGCCAGCAGCTTGGGGTCCGGGACAGGGGGTGGGGGCATTCAGTACTTC
CASSLGSGTGGGGIQYF